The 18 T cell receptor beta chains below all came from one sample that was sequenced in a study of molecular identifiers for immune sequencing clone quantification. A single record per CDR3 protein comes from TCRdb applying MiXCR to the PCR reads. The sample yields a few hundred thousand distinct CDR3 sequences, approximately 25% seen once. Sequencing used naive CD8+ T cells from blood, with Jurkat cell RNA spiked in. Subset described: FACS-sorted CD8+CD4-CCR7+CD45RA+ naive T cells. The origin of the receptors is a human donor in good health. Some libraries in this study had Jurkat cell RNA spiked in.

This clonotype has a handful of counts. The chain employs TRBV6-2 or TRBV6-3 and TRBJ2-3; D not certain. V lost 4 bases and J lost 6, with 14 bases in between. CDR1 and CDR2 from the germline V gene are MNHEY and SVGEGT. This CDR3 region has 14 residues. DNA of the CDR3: TGTGCCAGCAGTTTTGCAATGTTTGACGATACGCAGTATTTT. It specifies CASSFAMFDDTQYF.

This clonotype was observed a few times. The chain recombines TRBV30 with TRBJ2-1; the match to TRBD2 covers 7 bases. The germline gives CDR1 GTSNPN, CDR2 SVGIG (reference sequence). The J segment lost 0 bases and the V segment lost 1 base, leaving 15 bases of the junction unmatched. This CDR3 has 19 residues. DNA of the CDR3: TGTGCCTGGAGTGGGGGCGGGGGAGGGTTTGTTCGCTCCTACAATGAGCAGTTCTTC. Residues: CAWSGGGGGFVRSYNEQFF.

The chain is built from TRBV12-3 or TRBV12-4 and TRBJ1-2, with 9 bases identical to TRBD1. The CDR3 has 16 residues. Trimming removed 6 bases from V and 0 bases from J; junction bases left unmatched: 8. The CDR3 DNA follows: TGTGCCAGCAGCATAGGACAGGGGAGAGCTAACTATGGCTACACCTTC. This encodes CASSIGQGRANYGYTF.

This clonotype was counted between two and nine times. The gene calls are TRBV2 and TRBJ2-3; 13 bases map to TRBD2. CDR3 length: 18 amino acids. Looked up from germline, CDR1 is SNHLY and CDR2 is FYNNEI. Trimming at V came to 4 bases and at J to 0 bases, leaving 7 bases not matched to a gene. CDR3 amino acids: CASSVVGLAGYSTDTQYF. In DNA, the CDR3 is TGTGCCAGCAGTGTGGTGGGACTAGCGGGGTATAGCACAGATACGCAGTATTTT.

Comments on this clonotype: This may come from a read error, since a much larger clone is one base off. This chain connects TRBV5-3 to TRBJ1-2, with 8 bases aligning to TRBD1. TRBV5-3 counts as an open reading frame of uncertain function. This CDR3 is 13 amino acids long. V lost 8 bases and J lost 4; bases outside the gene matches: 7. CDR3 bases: TGTGCCAGCAGCGGGGGACAGGTCTATGGCTACACCTTC. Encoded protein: CASSGGQVYGYTF.

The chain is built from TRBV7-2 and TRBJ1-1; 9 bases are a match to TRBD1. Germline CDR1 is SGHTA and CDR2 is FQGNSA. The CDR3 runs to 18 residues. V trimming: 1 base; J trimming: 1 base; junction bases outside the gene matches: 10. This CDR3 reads CASSLGGGTGTSNTEAFF. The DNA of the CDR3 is TGTGCCAGCAGCTTAGGGGGGGGGACAGGGACGTCGAACACTGAAGCTTTCTTT.

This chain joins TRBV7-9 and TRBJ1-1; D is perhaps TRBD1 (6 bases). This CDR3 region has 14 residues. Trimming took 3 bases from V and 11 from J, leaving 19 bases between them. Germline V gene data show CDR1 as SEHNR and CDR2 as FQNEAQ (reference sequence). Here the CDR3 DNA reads TGTGCCAGCAGCTTTATATTGGGGGCCGCCAGGGCTTTCTTT. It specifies CASSFILGAARAFF.

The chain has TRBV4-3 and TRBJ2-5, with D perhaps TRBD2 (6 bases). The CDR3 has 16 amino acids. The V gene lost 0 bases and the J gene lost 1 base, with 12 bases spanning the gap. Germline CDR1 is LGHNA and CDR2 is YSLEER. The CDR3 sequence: CASSQDLGGLQETQYF. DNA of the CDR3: TGCGCCAGCAGCCAAGATCTGGGAGGACTCCAAGAGACCCAGTACTTC.

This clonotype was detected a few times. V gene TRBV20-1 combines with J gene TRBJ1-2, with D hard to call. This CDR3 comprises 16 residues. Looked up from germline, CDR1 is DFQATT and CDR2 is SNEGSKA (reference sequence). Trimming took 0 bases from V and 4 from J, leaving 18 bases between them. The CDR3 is CSARDPTDITPYGYTF. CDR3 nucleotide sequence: TGCAGTGCTAGAGATCCTACAGATATTACCCCCTATGGCTACACCTTC.

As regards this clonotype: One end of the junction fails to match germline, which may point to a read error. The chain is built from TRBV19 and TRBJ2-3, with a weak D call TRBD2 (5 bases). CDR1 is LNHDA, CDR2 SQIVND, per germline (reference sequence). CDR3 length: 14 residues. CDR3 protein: CTSSPIPRADTQYF. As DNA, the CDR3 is TGTACCAGTAGCCCAATACCGAGGGCAGATACGCAGTATTTT.

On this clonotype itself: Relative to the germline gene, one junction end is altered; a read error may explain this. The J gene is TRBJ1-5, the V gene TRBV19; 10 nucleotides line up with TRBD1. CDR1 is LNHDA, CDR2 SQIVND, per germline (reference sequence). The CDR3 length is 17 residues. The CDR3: CASSIGTGDYSNQPQHF. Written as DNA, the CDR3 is TGTGCCAGTAGTATCGGGACAGGGGATTATAGCAATCAGCCCCAACATTTT.

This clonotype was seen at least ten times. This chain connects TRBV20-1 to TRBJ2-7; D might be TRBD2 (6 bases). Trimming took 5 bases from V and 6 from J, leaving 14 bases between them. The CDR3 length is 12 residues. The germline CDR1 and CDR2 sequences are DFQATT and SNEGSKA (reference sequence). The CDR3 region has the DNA TGCAGTGCTTGGGGGGTTGGGGTCGAGCAGTACTTC. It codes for CSAWGVGVEQYF.

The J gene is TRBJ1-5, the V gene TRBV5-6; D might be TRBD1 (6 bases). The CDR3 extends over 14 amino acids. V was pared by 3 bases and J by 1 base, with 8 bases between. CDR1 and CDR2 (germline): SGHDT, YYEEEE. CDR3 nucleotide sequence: TGTGCCAGCAGCTACAGGGTCAGCAATCAGCCCCAGCATTTT. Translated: CASSYRVSNQPQHF.

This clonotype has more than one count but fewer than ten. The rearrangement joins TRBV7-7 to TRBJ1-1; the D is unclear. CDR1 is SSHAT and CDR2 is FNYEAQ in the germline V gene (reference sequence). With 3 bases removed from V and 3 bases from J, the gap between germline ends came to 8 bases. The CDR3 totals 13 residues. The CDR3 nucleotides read TGTGCCAGCAGCTTTACGGCGGACACTGAAGCTTTCTTT. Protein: CASSFTADTEAFF.

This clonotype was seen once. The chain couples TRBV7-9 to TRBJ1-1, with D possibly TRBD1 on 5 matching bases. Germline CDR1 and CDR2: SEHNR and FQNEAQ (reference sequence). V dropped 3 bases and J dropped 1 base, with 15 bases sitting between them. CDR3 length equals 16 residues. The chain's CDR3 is CASSFGGRSGNTEAFF. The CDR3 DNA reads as TGTGCCAGCAGCTTCGGGGGGAGATCTGGGAACACTGAAGCTTTCTTT.

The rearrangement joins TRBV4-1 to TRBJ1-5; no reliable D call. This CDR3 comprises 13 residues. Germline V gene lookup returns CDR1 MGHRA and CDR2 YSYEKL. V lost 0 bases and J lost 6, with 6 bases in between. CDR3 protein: CASSQDQGQPQHF. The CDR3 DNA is TGCGCCAGCAGCCAAGATCAAGGTCAGCCCCAGCATTTT.

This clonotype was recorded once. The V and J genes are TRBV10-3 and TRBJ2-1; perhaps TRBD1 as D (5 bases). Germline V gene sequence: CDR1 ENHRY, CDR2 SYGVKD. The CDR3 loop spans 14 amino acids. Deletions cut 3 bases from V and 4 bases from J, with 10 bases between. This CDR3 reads CAISDLDRYNEQFF. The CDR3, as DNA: TGTGCCATCAGTGACCTCGACAGATACAATGAGCAGTTCTTC.

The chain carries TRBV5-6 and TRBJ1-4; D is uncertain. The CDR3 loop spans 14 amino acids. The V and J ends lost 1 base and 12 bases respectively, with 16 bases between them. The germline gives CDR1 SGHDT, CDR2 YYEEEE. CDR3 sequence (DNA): TGTGCCAGCAGCTTGTCACTCTTTGGTTCCGAACTGTTTTTT. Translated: CASSLSLFGSELFF.